This T cell receptor (beta chain) stems from a study of blood T cell repertoires in COVID-19. The method was immunoSEQ multiplex PCR; TCRdb's version includes in-frame clones alone and lacks a portion of them. The sample lists 130,000 to 150,000 clones; 80% to 85% were seen once. With 3 bases removed from V and 1 base from J, the gap between germline ends came to 19 bases. CDR1 is LNHDA and CDR2 is SQIVND in the germline V gene (reference sequence). This CDR3 comprises 18 residues. V is TRBV19 and J is TRBJ1-5, with D unresolved. This TCR derives from a woman in her fifties or sixties who had been exposed to COVID-19. The source material was PBMCs or T cells enriched from blood (not recorded which). Here the CDR3 reads CASSIKAFSAGSNQPQHF. The CDR3 region has the DNA TGTGCCAGTAGTATTAAGGCCTTTTCGGCGGGGAGCAATCAGCCCCAGCATTTT.